This T cell receptor (beta chain) stems from a study of beta chain features in type 1 diabetes. Study conclusions and caveats: Shorter TCRB CDR3s, moderately but significantly so, marked every one of the four CD4+ subsets in Type 1 diabetes patients.

With respect to this clone: Antigen: not known.

V lost 3 bases and J 4 bases, leaving 9 bases between the germline ends. Germline lookup yields CDR1 LGHNA and CDR2 YNFKEQ. The CDR3 length is 13 residues. cDNA synthesis used the whole RNA isolate, giving expressed TCRB sequences. The protocol was immunoSEQ multiplex PCR, while the TCRdb copy is restricted to in-frame clones and leaves out a portion. The repertoire holds about 160,000 clones, 10% seen once, with 0.45% to 0.5% in the top ten. Sequences were obtained from central memory CD4+ T cells from blood. This sequence originates from a man aged 30 to 45 with type 1 diabetes. The chain is built from TRBV4-2 and TRBJ1-2; tentative D call: TRBD1 (6 bases). The CDR3 loop is CASSQQGIYGYTF. The CDR3 DNA reads as TGTGCCAGCAGCCAGCAGGGGATCTATGGCTACACCTTC.